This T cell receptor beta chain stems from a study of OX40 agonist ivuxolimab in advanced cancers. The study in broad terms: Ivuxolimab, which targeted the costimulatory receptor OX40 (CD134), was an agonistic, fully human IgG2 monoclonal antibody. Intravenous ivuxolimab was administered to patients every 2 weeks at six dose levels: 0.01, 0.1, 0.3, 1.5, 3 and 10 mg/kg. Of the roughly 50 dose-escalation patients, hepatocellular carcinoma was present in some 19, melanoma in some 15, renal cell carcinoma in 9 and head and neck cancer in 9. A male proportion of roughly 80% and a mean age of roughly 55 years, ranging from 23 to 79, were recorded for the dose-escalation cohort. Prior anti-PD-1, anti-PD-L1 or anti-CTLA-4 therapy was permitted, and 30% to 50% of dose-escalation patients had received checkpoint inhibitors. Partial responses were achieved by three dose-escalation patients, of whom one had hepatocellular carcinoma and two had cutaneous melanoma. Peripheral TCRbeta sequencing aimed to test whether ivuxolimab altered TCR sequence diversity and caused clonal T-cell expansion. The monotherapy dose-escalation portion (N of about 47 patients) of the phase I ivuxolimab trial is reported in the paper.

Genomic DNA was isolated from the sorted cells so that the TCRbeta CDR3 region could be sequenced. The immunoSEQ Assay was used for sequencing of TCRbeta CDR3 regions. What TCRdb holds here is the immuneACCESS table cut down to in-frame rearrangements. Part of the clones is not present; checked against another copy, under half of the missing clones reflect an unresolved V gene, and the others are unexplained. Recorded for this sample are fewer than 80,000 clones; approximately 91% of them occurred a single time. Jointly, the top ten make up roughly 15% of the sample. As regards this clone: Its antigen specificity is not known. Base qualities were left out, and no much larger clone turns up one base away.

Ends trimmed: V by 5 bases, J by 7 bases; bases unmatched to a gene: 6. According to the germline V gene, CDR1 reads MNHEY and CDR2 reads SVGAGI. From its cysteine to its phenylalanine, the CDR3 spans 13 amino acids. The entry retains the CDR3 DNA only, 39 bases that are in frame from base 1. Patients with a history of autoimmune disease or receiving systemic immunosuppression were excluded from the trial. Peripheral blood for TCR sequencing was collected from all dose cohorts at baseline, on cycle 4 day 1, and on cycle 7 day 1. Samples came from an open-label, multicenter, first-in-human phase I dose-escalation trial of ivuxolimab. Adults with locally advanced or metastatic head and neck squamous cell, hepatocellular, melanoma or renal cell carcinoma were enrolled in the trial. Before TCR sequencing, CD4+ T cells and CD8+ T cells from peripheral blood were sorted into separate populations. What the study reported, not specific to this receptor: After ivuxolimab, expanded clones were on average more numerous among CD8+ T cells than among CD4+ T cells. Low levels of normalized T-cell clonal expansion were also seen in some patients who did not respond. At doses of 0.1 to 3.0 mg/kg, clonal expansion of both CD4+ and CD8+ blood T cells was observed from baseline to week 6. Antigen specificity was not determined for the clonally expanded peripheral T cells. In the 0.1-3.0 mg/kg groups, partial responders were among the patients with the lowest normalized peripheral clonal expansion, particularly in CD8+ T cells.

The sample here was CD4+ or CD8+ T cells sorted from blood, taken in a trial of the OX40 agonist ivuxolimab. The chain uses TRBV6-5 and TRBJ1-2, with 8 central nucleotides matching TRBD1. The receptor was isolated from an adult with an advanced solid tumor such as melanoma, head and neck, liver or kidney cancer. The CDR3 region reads CASSPYRGVGYTF. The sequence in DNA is TGTGCCAGCAGTCCATACAGGGGGGTTGGCTACACCTTC.